The text below deals with one T cell receptor (beta chain). Its antigen is still unknown. Base qualities were left out, and no much larger clone turns up one base away. TCRbeta CDR3 regions were amplified from genomic DNA using the immunoSEQ Assay, a bias-controlled multiplex PCR. The authors processed their data as follows. Nucleated cell counts per sample were estimated from amplification of reference gene primers within the assay. Sequence reads were collapsed and filtered to measure the absolute abundance of every unique TCRbeta CDR3 rearrangement. For each sample, productive Simpson clonality was calculated by taking the square root of Simpson's diversity index across productive rearrangements. As stored in TCRdb, this immuneACCESS dataset retains in-frame rearrangements with V and J assigned. A fraction of the clones does not appear; measured against another copy, unresolved V genes explain less than half of the discrepancy, and the remainder lacks a known reason. The V and J calls and clone size were taken over from that table, and D and trimming were inferred from the DNA. This sample comprises fewer than 95,000 clones, roughly nine tenths of them detected only once. The ten top clones hold about 15% of the sample.

These data are taken from a study of blood T cell repertoires in COVID-19 (dated by TCRdb to 2020 to 2021). For context, the study as a whole: The collaborator samples originated in the United States, Italy and Spain and spanned the acute and convalescent phases of COVID-19. The material from the prospective study consisted of cDNA or gDNA derived from T cells, B-cell-depleted T cells, or PBMCs. Subjects who had been exposed to COVID-19, were actively infected with it, or had recovered from it provided the deeply sampled blood TCRbeta repertoires that made up the dataset. The repertoires were made available in a free public database intended to serve as a resource for research on the immune response to SARS-CoV-2. Samples were obtained from the ongoing ImmuneRACE study (first 160 participants) and from 1,200 or so subjects provided by 6 global collaborators. A de-identified subject ID, COVID-19 status, age in years and sex were almost always included in the sample metadata. HLA class I and class II types, where available, came from metadata supplied by the sample provider rather than from assay-based typing.

The paper's findings and limits, for the study overall: How much clinical and demographic metadata was included differed by source and by participant, and the metadata was provided uncurated.

The CDR3 goes from the cysteine to the phenylalanine over 16 residues. The retained sequence is limited to the CDR3, 48 bases, with the frame set at the first base. The germline V gene (reference sequence) yields SGHNT for CDR1 and YYREEE for CDR2. V lost 3 bases and J lost 1 base; the stretch between them is 13 bases long. The collaborating institutions used their own protocols to collect whole blood in K2EDTA tubes. For TCRbeta analysis, collaborator samples were shipped as frozen whole blood, as isolated PBMCs, or as DNA extracted from either sample type. The TCR originated in a male donor with acute or convalescent COVID-19. Sample: peripheral blood. The chain couples TRBV5-4 to TRBJ2-2; 6 matching bases give a weak D call of TRBD1. The nucleotide sequence reads as follows: TGTGCCAGCAGCTACAAGACAGGACTGAACACCGGGGAGCTGTTTTTT. This yields the protein CASSYKTGLNTGELFF.